A selection of T cell receptor beta chains follows, all from one sample in a study of identifying expanded T cells in peripheral blood. Profiling relied on immunoSEQ multiplex PCR, and the TCRdb table lists in-frame clones only, not all of them. Of 50,000 to 60,000 clones listed, approximately 82% were seen once; the top ten hold less than 15%. Sample: blood. The receptors stem from a person aged 18-70 years in good health. Each CDR3 is given with its conserved first and last residue. The D gene is left open where the match is weak.

TRBD2	TRBV6-6	TRBJ2-3	16	CASSPSVAGGVDTQYF	TGTGCCAGCAGTCCGAGCGTAGCGGGGGGGGTCGATACGCAGTATTTT
-	TRBV2	TRBJ1-1	15	CASSDAGTANTEAFF	TGTGCCAGCAGTGACGCCGGGACTGCGAACACTGAAGCTTTCTTT
-	TRBV4-3	TRBJ2-2	15	CASSQDISRAGELFF	TGCGCCAGCAGCCAAGATATTAGCCGGGCCGGGGAGCTGTTTTTT
-	TRBV29-1	TRBJ2-2	10	CSVDTGELFF	TGCAGCGTCGACACCGGGGAGCTGTTTTTT
TRBD2	TRBV5-4	TRBJ2-2	15	CASSRGGADTGELFF	TGTGCCAGCAGCCGCGGGGGGGCCGACACCGGGGAGCTGTTTTTT
TRBD1	TRBV10-3	TRBJ2-3	15	CAISGDRVTDTTQYF	TGTGCCATCAGTGGGGACAGGGTAACTGACACTACGCAGTATTTT
TRBD2	TRBV6-6	TRBJ2-1	15	CASDRLAGGGNEQFF	TGTGCCAGCGATCGACTAGCGGGAGGCGGCAATGAGCAGTTCTTC
-	TRBV7-9	TRBJ1-1	16	CASSRGAGIGITEAFF	TGTGCCAGCAGCCGAGGGGCAGGGATAGGCATCACTGAAGCTTTCTTT
-	TRBV10-2	TRBJ2-3	12	CASSISGDTQYF	TGCGCCAGCAGTATCTCGGGGGATACGCAGTATTTT
-	TRBV6-5	TRBJ2-3	14	CASSYSGRTDTQYF	TGTGCCAGCAGTTACTCCGGTCGCACAGATACGCAGTATTTT